This entry is about one T cell receptor (beta chain). Antigen specificity is unknown. This entry belongs to a study of lymphopenia after photon versus proton radiotherapy. Study-level results: In patients who died, overall survival fell as post-nadir TCR diversity dropped more. Under photons, naive T cells and diversity fell while effector/memory populations rose. Oligoclonal CD8+ Temra expansion after nadir drove photon patients' diversity drop.

TCRdb's table, derived via immunoSEQ multiplex PCR, lists solely in-frame clones and lacks some. The data hold 7,500 to 9,500 clones, with less than 90% observed a single time. The trim removed 6 bases at V and 3 bases at J, leaving 4 bases unmatched. The germline V gene encodes CDR1 SQVTM and CDR2 ANQGSEA. The CDR3 is 13 amino acids. The sequencing here drew on peripheral blood, taken from a patient treated with photon-based radiotherapy. The chain is built from TRBV29-1 and TRBJ1-1; TRBD1 matches 10 bases. This receptor was obtained from an older woman with pancreatic cancer. CDR3 DNA sequence: TGCAGCGTGACAGGGGGCGTTCACACTGAAGCTTTCTTT. Translation gives CSVTGGVHTEAFF.